Listed here are 8 T cell receptor beta chains from one sample, sequenced in a study of T cell changes during pregnancy in multiple sclerosis. Using immunoSEQ multiplex PCR, the repertoire was profiled, and TCRdb retains in-frame clones only, with some absent. The table includes just under 80,000 clones, around 93% detected once. Material: peripheral blood, obtained in the second trimester of pregnancy. The receptors originated from a female donor in good health, enrolled as a control in a pregnancy study.

The chain combines TRBV7-9 with TRBJ1-2, with D perhaps TRBD1 (6 bases). The CDR3 loop spans 15 amino acids. V was trimmed by 5 bases and J by 3 bases, leaving 16 bases between them. CDR1 SEHNR and CDR2 FQNEAQ come from the germline V gene (reference sequence). CDR3 DNA: TGTGCCAGCAGCCCCGGAGGGGGGGCGGACTATGGCTACACCTTC. Translation: CASSPGGGADYGYTF. Full variable domain (rest looked up from reference TRBV7-9 and TRBJ1-2): DTGVSQNPRHKITKRGQNVTFRCDPISEHNRLYWYRQTLGQGPEFLTYFQNEAQLEKSRLLSDRFSAERPKGSFSTLEIQRTEQGDSAMYLCASSPGGGADYGYTFGSGTRLTVV.

The V call is TRBV5-1, the J call TRBJ1-2, with a possible D match to TRBD1 (6 bases). This CDR3 comprises 12 residues. V gave up 4 bases and J gave up 7 bases, with 11 bases separating them. CDR1 and CDR2 from the germline V gene are SGHRS and YFSETQ. The CDR3: CASSLQGTGYTF. For the CDR3, the DNA is TGCGCCAGCAGCCTCCAGGGGACTGGCTACACCTTC.

The chain uses TRBV5-1 and TRBJ1-4; 8 bases are a match to TRBD1. V was pared by 0 bases and J by 8 bases, with 12 bases of the junction left unmatched. Per the germline V gene, CDR1 is SGHRS and CDR2 is YFSETQ. There are 17 residues in the CDR3. The CDR3 coding sequence is TGCGCCAGCAGCTTGGCCGGAGGACAGGGAGTGAGGGAAAAACTGTTTTTT. It encodes CASSLAGGQGVREKLFF.

The V call is TRBV2, the J call TRBJ1-2, with 8 nucleotides matching TRBD1. Germline CDR1 is SNHLY and CDR2 is FYNNEI. This CDR3 is 15 amino acids long. V trimming: 6 bases; J trimming: 1 base; junction bases outside the gene matches: 7. CDR3 sequence: CASSFRDRINYGYTF. CDR3 DNA sequence: TGTGCCAGCAGCTTCCGGGACAGGATTAACTATGGCTACACCTTC.

V and J are TRBV7-2 and TRBJ2-5, with a weak D call TRBD1 (6 bases). Trimming pared 3 bases from V and 2 bases from J, leaving 10 bases between. The germline CDR1 and CDR2 sequences are SGHTA and FQGNSA. This CDR3 is built from 14 residues. The CDR3 region is CASSFGTSQETQYF. The CDR3 DNA reads TGTGCCAGCAGCTTCGGGACATCGCAAGAGACCCAGTACTTC.

The chain has TRBV5-1 and TRBJ1-6, with 7 bases that match TRBD1. V lost 3 bases to trimming and J lost 8 bases; unmatched junction nucleotides: 11. The CDR3 runs to 16 residues. CDR1 is SGHRS and CDR2 is YFSETQ in the germline V gene. The CDR3 nucleotides read TGCGCCAGCAGCTCATCAAACAGGGGTAAGGATTCACCCCTCCACTTT. This codes for CASSSSNRGKDSPLHF.

The rearrangement joins TRBV5-5 to TRBJ1-6; D gene ambiguous. The CDR3 extends over 15 amino acids. V dropped 2 bases and J dropped 10 bases, with 16 bases sitting between them. The germline V gene has CDR1 SGHKS and CDR2 YYEKEE (reference sequence). CDR3 sequence reads: CASSFESSQKSPLHF. The DNA of the CDR3 is TGTGCCAGCAGCTTCGAATCGTCCCAGAAATCACCCCTCCACTTT.

This sequence joins TRBV7-2 and TRBJ2-2; 16 nucleotides agree with TRBD2. Germline CDR1 and CDR2: SGHTA and FQGNSA. The CDR3 has 17 residues. With V trimmed by 5 bases and J by 6 bases, 6 bases remained unmatched. The CDR3: CASSPGLAGGLSGELFF. The CDR3 bases are TGTGCCAGCAGCCCGGGACTAGCGGGGGGGCTTTCCGGGGAGCTGTTTTTT.